The 20 T cell receptor beta chains below come from one sample, sequenced in a study of CD8+CD57+ T cells in acquired aplastic anemia. According to the study, genomic DNA was the template for TCR beta VDJ and CDR3 profiling. TCRdb independently ran MiXCR on the reads; one entry per CDR3 protein. The table records approximately 380,000 distinct CDR3 sequences, roughly 68% of them present only once. The sequencing sample was made of sorted CD4+, CD8+, or CD8+CD57+ T cells (not recorded which) from PBMCs. The receptors were gathered from a human donor in good health, serving as a control.

The rearrangement links TRBV7-6 to TRBJ2-7; D unclear. Trimming removed 4 bases from V and 6 bases from J, with 16 bases in between. The V gene's germline CDR1 is SGHVS and CDR2 FNYEAQ. The CDR3 has 14 residues. The CDR3 nucleotides are TGTGCCAGCAGCTCCTCGGCAGTTCGACTCGAGCAGTACTTC. Its protein is CASSSSAVRLEQYF.

The CDR3 spells CASSLQGRLYDESFF. The CDR3 DNA sequence: TGTGCCAGCAGCTTGCAGGGACGACTCTACGATGAGTCTTTCTTT. This chain joins TRBV9 and TRBJ1-1; possible D gene TRBD1, 5 bases. Germline CDR1 reads SGDLS; CDR2 reads YYNGEE. The CDR3 is 15 residues long. Trimming removed 4 bases at V and 12 bases at J, with 25 bases between. Full variable domain (missing parts from reference TRBV9 and TRBJ1-1): DSGVTQTPKHLITATGQRVTLRCSPRSGDLSVYWYQQSLDQGLQFLIQYYNGEERAKGNILERFSAQQFPDLHSELNLSSLELGDSALYFCASSLQGRLYDESFFGQGTRLTVV.

This rearrangement joins TRBV20-1 to TRBJ1-6; D remains unclear. V was shortened by 5 bases and J by 6 bases, with 11 bases between the two germline ends. Germline-derived CDR1 and CDR2 are DFQATT and SNEGSKA (reference sequence). There are 13 residues in the CDR3. CDR3 sequence: CSAWANPNSPLHF. Here the CDR3 DNA reads TGCAGTGCTTGGGCAAACCCTAATTCACCCCTCCACTTT.

This clonotype is a singleton in its sample. CDR3 in amino acids: CASSLDRSQPQHF. The CDR3 DNA is TGTGCCAGCAGCTTAGATAGGAGTCAGCCCCAGCATTTT. The chain joins TRBV7-6 to TRBJ1-5; D unresolved. V was trimmed by 1 base and J by 6 bases, leaving 7 bases between them. This CDR3 region has 13 residues. Germline V gene sequence: CDR1 SGHVS, CDR2 FNYEAQ. Supplemented by reference TRBV7-6 and TRBJ1-5, the full variable domain reads GAGVSQSPRYKVTKRGQDVALRCDPISGHVSLYWYRQALGQGPEFLTYFNYEAQQDKSGLPNDRFSAERPEGSISTLTIQRTEQRDSAMYRCASSLDRSQPQHFGDGTRLSIL.

There are many counts of this clonotype. The chain combines TRBV7-8 with TRBJ2-5; TRBD2 matches 10 bases. V dropped 5 bases and J dropped 2; count of bases not matched to a gene: 5. Germline V gives CDR1 SGHVS, CDR2 FQNEAQ. The CDR3 spans 15 residues. The CDR3 sequence: CASSRSGGVQETQYF. In DNA form, the CDR3 reads TGTGCCAGCAGCCGAAGCGGGGGGGTTCAAGAGACCCAGTACTTC.

This chain links TRBV7-2 with TRBJ2-3, with D unresolved. Per the germline V gene, CDR1 is SGHTA and CDR2 is FQGNSA. This CDR3 region has 17 residues. Trimming cost V 2 bases and J 5 bases, with 20 bases left between them. DNA of the CDR3: TGTGCCAGCAGCTTACTAGAGAGTACAAAAAGCCTAGATACGCAGTATTTT. This encodes CASSLLESTKSLDTQYF.

This clonotype was recorded many times. The rearrangement joins TRBV6-5 to TRBJ1-1, with D hard to call. This CDR3 has 14 amino acids. Trimming removed 0 bases at V and 0 bases at J, with 5 bases between. Germline V gives CDR1 MNHEY, CDR2 SVGAGI. CDR3 bases: TGTGCCAGCAGTTACTCCCCTGTGAACACTGAAGCTTTCTTT. Translating gives CASSYSPVNTEAFF.

For this clonotype: Germline is not matched at one junction end, which may reflect a read error. The V call is TRBV12-3 or TRBV12-4, the J call TRBJ2-1; no definite D call. The CDR3 is made up of 16 amino acids. DNA for the CDR3: TGTGCCAGTAGCTCCAGTGTCGGGCTTAGGTACAATGGGCAGTTCTTC. This codes for CASSSSVGLRYNGQFF.

This clonotype has a handful of counts. A much bigger clone sits one base away, suggesting this may be a read error. This rearrangement joins TRBV5-1 to TRBJ2-7; 8 bases match TRBD2. CDR3 length: 16 residues. Germline CDR1 SGHRS, CDR2 YFSETQ. As DNA, the CDR3 is TGCGCCAGCAGCTTGGAACCTTGCGGGGGGCGCTACGAGCATTACTTC. Residues: CASSLEPCGGRYEHYF.

Details on this clonotype: Here the CDR3 omits its conserved ending phenylalanine or tryptophan, so a read error is the likely source. The genes are TRBV19 and TRBJ2-4; 7 positions match TRBD1. Germline trimming cut 4 bases from V and 7 bases from J; bases unmatched to any gene: 7. Germline V lookup: CDR1 LNHDA, CDR2 SQIVND (reference sequence). The CDR3 has 14 amino acids. CDR3 loop: CASSKQGIENIQYL. The CDR3 DNA follows: TGTGCCAGTAGTAAACAGGGGATTGAGAACATTCAGTACCTC.

With regard to this clonotype: The conserved phenylalanine or tryptophan normally closing the CDR3 is absent here, so this likely arose from a read error. The DNA is omitted, as the CDR3 cannot be located on it reliably, and the CDR3 follows TCRdb's listing. The chain combines TRBV2 with TRBJ2-5; the table's D call TRBD2 went unverified against the DNA. CDR1 and CDR2 from the germline V gene are SNHLY and FYNNEI. The CDR3 totals 16 residues, both ends included. The CDR3 region is CASSSLEGDYGYTFGS.

This clonotype has a single count. Mismatch with germline at one junction end may stem from a read error. The CDR3 region is CASSLGETECF. The CDR3 DNA sequence: TGTGCCAGCAGCTTAGGGGAGACAGAGTGCTTC. The V and J genes are TRBV7-2 and TRBJ2-5; TRBD1 or TRBD2 may be the D gene (5 bases each). Per the germline V gene, CDR1 is SGHTA and CDR2 is FQGNSA. CDR3 length: 11 residues.

This chain joins TRBV7-8 and TRBJ2-7, with TRBD1 matching over 7 bases. Germline V gives CDR1 SGHVS, CDR2 FQNEAQ. With V trimmed by 5 bases and J by 12 bases, 19 bases remained unmatched. The CDR3 covers 15 residues. CDR3 coding DNA: TGTGCCAGCAGCCACGGGACAGCGAACACTGACGCGTTGTACTTC. As protein: CASSHGTANTDALYF.

This clonotype was observed a single time. The J gene is TRBJ2-7, the V gene TRBV11-3, with 12 bases identical to TRBD1. This CDR3 comprises 15 residues. The junction had 10 bases not matched to a gene; V was cut back by 8 bases and J by 5 bases. Germline V CDR1 and CDR2: SGHNT, YENEEA. The CDR3: CASGTGGIVLDEQYF. In DNA form, the CDR3 reads TGTGCCAGCGGGACAGGGGGCATAGTCCTCGACGAGCAGTACTTC. Using reference TRBV11-3 and TRBJ2-7 for the parts outside the CDR3, the full variable domain is EAGVVQSPRYKIIEKKQPVAFWCNPISGHNTLYWYLQNLGQGPELLIRYENEEAVDDSQLPKDRFSAERLKGVDSTLKIQPAELGDSAVYLCASGTGGIVLDEQYFGPGTRLTVT.

Comment on this clonotype: At one end, the junction sequence differs from germline, possibly due to a read error. The chain uses TRBV10-3 and TRBJ1-5; no clear D. Looked up from germline, CDR1 is ENHRY and CDR2 is SYGVKD. CDR3 size: 12 residues. Written as DNA, the CDR3 is TGTGCCAGCAGTTCAGGCCAGCAGCCCCAGCATTTT. Translation gives CASSSGQQPQHF.

This clonotype was recorded at least ten times. V gene TRBV6-6 combines with J gene TRBJ1-1; D ambiguous. Germline V gene sequence: CDR1 MNHNY, CDR2 SVGAGI (reference sequence). This CDR3 has 14 amino acids. V lost 2 bases and J lost 2, with 9 bases in between. The CDR3 coding sequence is TGTGCCAGCAGTTACCGGCCAGGAAACACTGAAGCTTTCTTT. As protein: CASSYRPGNTEAFF.

This clonotype has ten or more counts. The V call is TRBV5-1, the J call TRBJ2-2; D remains ambiguous. V was pared by 1 base and J by 4 bases, with 14 bases between. CDR1 SGHRS and CDR2 YFSETQ come from the germline V gene. This CDR3 spans 16 amino acids. DNA for the CDR3: TGCGCCAGCAGCTTGCTCTTGTCATCGGCCACCGGGGAGCTGTTTTTT. Its protein is CASSLLLSSATGELFF.

As concerns this clonotype: One end of the junction varies from germline; a read error may be responsible. The chain joins TRBV5-4 to TRBJ1-4; D remains unclear. CDR3 size: 17 residues. Germline values: CDR1 SGHNT, CDR2 YYREEE (reference sequence). This CDR3 is CANSLWAGTSTNEKLFF. CDR3 sequence (DNA): TGTGCCAACAGCTTATGGGCCGGCACTTCAACTAATGAAAAACTGTTTTTT.

Remarks on this clonotype: A much larger clone differs from this one at a single base, so this may be a read error. The chain carries TRBV12-3 or TRBV12-4 and TRBJ1-1, with 11 bases lining up with TRBD1. The CDR3 length is 16 residues. The CDR3 DNA sequence: TGTGCCTGCAGGGACAGGGGGGAAGGCATGAACACTGAAGCTTTCTTT. Amino acid sequence: CACRDRGEGMNTEAFF.

Turning to this clonotype: A read error may account for a junction end that differs from germline. V is TRBV5-1 and J is TRBJ2-7; 7 nucleotides line up with TRBD2. The CDR3 contains 15 residues. In germline, CDR1 is SGHRS, CDR2 YFSETQ. The DNA of the CDR3 is TGCGCCAGCAGCCCGGGGGGTCCAACCCACTACGAGCAGTGCTTC. This encodes CASSPGGPTHYEQCF.